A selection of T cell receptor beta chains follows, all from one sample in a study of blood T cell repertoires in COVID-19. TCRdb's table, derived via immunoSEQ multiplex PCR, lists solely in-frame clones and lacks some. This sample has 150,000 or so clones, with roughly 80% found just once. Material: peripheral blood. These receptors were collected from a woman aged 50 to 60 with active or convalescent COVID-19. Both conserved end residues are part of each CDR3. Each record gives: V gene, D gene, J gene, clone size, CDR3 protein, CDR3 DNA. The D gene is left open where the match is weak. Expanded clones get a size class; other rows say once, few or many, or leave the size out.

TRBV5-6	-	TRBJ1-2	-	CASSLGVNYGYTF	TGTGCCAGCAGCTTAGGGGTTAACTATGGCTACACCTTC
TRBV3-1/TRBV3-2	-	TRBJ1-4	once	CASSQSLVTNEKLFF	TGTGCCAGCAGCCAGTCCTTAGTAACTAATGAAAAACTGTTTTTT
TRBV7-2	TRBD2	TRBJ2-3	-	CASSLGREGTQYF	TGTGCCAGCAGCTTAGGCAGGGAGGGTACGCAGTATTTT
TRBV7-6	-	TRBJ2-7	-	CASSSQRSYEQYF	TGTGCCAGCAGCTCCCAGCGGTCCTACGAGCAGTACTTC
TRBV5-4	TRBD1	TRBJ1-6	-	CASSRETGVNSPLHF	TGTGCCAGCAGCCGTGAGACAGGGGTCAATTCACCCCTCCACTTT
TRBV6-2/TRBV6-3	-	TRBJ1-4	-	CASSYTAGGNEKLFF	TGTGCCAGCAGTTACACGGCGGGAGGGAATGAAAAACTGTTTTTT
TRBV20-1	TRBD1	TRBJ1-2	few	CSASSRGTGVGGYTF	TGCAGTGCTAGTTCCAGGGGGACAGGGGTTGGTGGCTACACCTTC
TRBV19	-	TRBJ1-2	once	CASSLATGNYGYTF	TGTGCCAGTAGTCTCGCGACAGGCAACTATGGCTACACCTTC
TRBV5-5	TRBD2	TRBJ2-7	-	CASSLDLAGTYEQYF	TGTGCCAGCAGCTTGGATCTAGCGGGGACCTACGAGCAGTACTTC
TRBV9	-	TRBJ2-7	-	CASSVSSGSSYEQYF	TGTGCCAGCAGCGTGTCAAGTGGGAGCTCCTACGAGCAGTACTTC
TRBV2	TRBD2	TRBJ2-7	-	CASSEKLAEVYEQYF	TGTGCCAGCAGTGAAAAACTAGCGGAGGTCTACGAGCAGTACTTC
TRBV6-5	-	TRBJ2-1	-	CASNRGENNEQFF	TGTGCCAGCAATCGCGGGGAGAACAATGAGCAGTTCTTC
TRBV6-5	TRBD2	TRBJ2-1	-	CASSWGLAAYNEQFF	TGTGCCAGCAGTTGGGGACTAGCGGCCTACAATGAGCAGTTCTTC
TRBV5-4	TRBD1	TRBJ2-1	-	CASSLDGTGGYNEQFF	TGTGCCAGCAGCCTGGACGGGACAGGGGGCTACAATGAGCAGTTCTTC
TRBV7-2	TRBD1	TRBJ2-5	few	CASSGRQGRETQYF	TGTGCCAGCAGCGGTAGACAGGGACGAGAGACCCAGTACTTC
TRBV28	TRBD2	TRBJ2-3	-	CASSLGTSDPDTQYF	TGTGCCAGCAGCCTTGGGACTAGCGATCCAGATACGCAGTATTTT
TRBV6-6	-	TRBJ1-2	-	CASGGQKNYGYTF	TGTGCCAGCGGAGGTCAAAAGAACTATGGCTACACCTTC
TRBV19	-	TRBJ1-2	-	CASSPGDYGYTF	TGTGCCAGTAGTCCCGGGGACTATGGCTACACCTTC
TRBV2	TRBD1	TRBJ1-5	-	CASSTQGAGQPQHF	TGTGCCAGCAGTACTCAGGGGGCGGGCCAGCCCCAGCATTTT
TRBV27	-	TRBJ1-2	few	CASSLSLEGGYTF	TGTGCCAGCAGTTTATCATTGGAGGGAGGCTACACCTTC
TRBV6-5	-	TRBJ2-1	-	CASSYRRGDEQFF	TGTGCCAGCAGTTACAGGCGCGGGGATGAGCAGTTCTTC
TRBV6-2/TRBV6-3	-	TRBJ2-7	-	CASSNPRGSYEQYF	TGTGCCAGCAGTAACCCGCGGGGATCCTACGAGCAGTACTTC
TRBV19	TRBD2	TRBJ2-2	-	CASSIRGDTGELFF	TGTGCCAGTAGTATTCGGGGGGACACCGGGGAGCTGTTTTTT
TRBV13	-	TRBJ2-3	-	CASSFPGMSTDTQYF	TGTGCCAGCAGCTTTCCCGGGATGAGCACAGATACGCAGTATTTT
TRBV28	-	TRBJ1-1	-	CASSIQWGGFKNTEAFF	TGTGCCAGCAGTATTCAATGGGGGGGCTTTAAGAACACTGAAGCTTTCTTT
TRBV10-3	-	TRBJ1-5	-	CAISEGFSQPQHF	TGTGCCATCAGTGAGGGATTTAGCCAGCCCCAGCATTTT
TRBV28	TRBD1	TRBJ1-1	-	CASNHRGRGNTEAFF	TGTGCCAGCAATCACAGGGGGCGCGGGAACACTGAAGCTTTCTTT
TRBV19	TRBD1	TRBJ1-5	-	CASRWGATGGNQPQHF	TGTGCCAGTAGGTGGGGGGCCACAGGGGGCAATCAGCCCCAGCATTTT
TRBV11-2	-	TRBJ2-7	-	CASSRTPHEQYF	TGTGCCAGCAGCAGGACACCCCACGAGCAGTACTTC
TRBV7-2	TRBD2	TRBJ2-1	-	CASSQGLAGHRNEQFF	TGTGCCAGCAGCCAGGGACTAGCGGGCCACAGGAATGAGCAGTTCTTC
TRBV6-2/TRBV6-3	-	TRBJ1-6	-	CASSYGQNNSPLHF	TGTGCCAGCAGTTACGGGCAGAATAATTCACCCCTCCACTTT
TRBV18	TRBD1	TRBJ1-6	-	CASSPGQRNNSPLHF	TGTGCCAGCTCCCCGGGACAGCGAAATAATTCACCCCTCCACTTT
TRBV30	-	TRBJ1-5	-	CAWSDRAGYSNQPQHF	TGTGCCTGGAGTGACCGGGCGGGTTATAGCAATCAGCCCCAGCATTTT
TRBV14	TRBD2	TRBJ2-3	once	CASSQNAGTSGTRTDTQYF	TGTGCCAGCAGCCAAAACGCCGGGACTAGCGGGACAAGGACAGATACGCAGTATTTT
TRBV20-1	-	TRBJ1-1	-	CSHYGVTEAFF	TGCAGCCACTACGGCGTCACTGAAGCTTTCTTT
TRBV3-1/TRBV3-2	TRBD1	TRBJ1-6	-	CASSQRDRASNSPLHF	TGTGCCAGCAGCCAAAGGGACAGGGCAAGTAATTCACCCCTCCACTTT
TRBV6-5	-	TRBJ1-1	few	CASRRNLNTEAFF	TGTGCCAGCAGGCGGAACCTGAACACTGAAGCTTTCTTT
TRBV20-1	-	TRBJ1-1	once	CSPRDTEAFF	TGCAGCCCCCGGGACACTGAAGCTTTCTTT
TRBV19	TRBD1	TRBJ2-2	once	CASSVYGTGVYTGELFF	TGTGCCAGTAGTGTTTACGGGACAGGGGTTTACACCGGGGAGCTGTTTTTT
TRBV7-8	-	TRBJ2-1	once	CASSLSRTTTGDEQFF	TGTGCCAGCAGCTTATCCCGGACCACCACGGGGGATGAGCAGTTCTTC
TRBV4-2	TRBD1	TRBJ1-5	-	CASRDTGGNQPQHF	TGTGCCAGCAGAGACACAGGGGGCAATCAGCCCCAGCATTTT